This TCR beta chain was profiled in a study of Ad26.COV2.S vaccination and SARS-CoV-2 variants. Findings of the study overall: Reports say spike-specific CD8+ and CD4+ T cell responses covered substantial breadth after vaccination.

This table comes from immunoSEQ multiplex PCR, and its TCRdb copy is limited to in-frame clones, with some not included. The sample includes 500,000 or so clones, approximately 92% of them seen just once. Regarding this clone: The antigen remains unidentified.

Specified treatment: roughly 20 received Ad26.COV2.S at low or high dose, single or two shots; 5 received placebo; per-sample allocation not given. Sample collection was performed on day 63 after the first vaccine or placebo injection. This clonotype was obtained from a person aged 18-65 years who received the Ad26.COV2.S COVID-19 vaccine or a placebo. This specimen consisted of peripheral blood, obtained in a trial of Ad26.COV2.S vaccine versus placebo.

The CDR3 DNA is TGTGCCAGCAGCCCCAGCCCAGGGCTTGAGCACAGGGGCAGAAGAGAGACCCAGTACTTC. The encoded protein is CASSPSPGLEHRGRRETQYF. The chain is built from TRBV3-1 (or the pseudogene TRBV3-2) and TRBJ2-5, with 7 positions matching TRBD1. CDR3 length: 20 amino acids. Germline V lookup: CDR1 LGHDT, CDR2 YNNKEL (reference sequence). V shed 4 bases, J shed 4 bases, and the junction held 24 bases outside the gene matches.